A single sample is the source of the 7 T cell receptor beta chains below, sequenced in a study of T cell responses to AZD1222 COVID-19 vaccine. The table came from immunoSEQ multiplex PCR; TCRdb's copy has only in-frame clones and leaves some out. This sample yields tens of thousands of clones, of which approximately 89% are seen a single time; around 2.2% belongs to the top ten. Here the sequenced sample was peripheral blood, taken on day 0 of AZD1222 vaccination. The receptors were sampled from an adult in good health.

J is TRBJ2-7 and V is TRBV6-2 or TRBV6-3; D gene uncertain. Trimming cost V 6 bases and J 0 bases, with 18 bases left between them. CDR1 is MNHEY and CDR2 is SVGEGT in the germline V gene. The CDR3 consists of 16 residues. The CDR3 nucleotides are TGTGCCAGCAGCTCTTTGGGTTTTCAAGGCTCCTACGAGCAGTACTTC. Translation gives CASSSLGFQGSYEQYF.

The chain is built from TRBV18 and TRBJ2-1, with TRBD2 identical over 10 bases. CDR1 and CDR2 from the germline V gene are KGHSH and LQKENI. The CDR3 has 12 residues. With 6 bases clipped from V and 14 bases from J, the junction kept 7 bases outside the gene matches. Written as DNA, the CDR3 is TGTGCCAGCTCTGAGGGACTAGCGAGGGAGTTCTTC. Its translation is CASSEGLAREFF.

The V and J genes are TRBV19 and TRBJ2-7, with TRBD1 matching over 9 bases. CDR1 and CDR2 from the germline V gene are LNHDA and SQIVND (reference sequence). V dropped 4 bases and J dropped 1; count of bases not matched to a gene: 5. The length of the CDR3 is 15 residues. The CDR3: CASSRPGQGSYEQYF. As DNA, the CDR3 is TGTGCCAGTAGTAGACCGGGACAGGGTTCCTACGAGCAGTACTTC.

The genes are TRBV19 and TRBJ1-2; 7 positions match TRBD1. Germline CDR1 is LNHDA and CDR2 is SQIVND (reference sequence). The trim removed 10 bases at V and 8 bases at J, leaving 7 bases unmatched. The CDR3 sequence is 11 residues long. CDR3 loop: CATDRAGGYTF. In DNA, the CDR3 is TGTGCCACCGACAGGGCCGGGGGCTACACCTTC.

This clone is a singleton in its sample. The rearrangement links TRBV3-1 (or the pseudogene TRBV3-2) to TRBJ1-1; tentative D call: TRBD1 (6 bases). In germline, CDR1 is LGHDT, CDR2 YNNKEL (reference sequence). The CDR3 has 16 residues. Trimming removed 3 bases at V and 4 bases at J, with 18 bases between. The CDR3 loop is CASSHRSAGHLTEAFF. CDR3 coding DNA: TGTGCCAGCAGCCACCGATCAGCGGGACACCTCACTGAAGCTTTCTTT.

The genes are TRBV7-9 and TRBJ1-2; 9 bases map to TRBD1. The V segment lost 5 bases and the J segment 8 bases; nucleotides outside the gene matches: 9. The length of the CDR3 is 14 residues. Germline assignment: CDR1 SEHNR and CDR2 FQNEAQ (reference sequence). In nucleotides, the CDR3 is TGTGCCAGCAGCCCTCTGGGACAGGGACTAGGCTACACCTTC. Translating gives CASSPLGQGLGYTF.

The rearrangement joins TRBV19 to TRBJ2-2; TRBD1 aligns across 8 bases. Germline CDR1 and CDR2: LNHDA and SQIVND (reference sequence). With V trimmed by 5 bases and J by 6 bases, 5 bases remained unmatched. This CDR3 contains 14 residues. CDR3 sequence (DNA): TGTGCCAGTAGTGAGTCAGGGGGCGCCGGGGAGCTGTTTTTT. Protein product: CASSESGGAGELFF.